This T cell receptor beta chain was identified during a study of blood T cell repertoires in COVID-19. Study summary: From T cells, B-cell-depleted T cells, or PBMCs came the material, which was cDNA or gDNA.

The junction had 5 bases not matched to a gene; V was cut back by 6 bases and J by 2 bases. This CDR3 region has 13 residues. The germline V gene encodes CDR1 SGHDT and CDR2 YYEEEE. Seattle patient enrollment occurred during active infection, with longitudinal follow-up thereafter. In the original processing: Using reference gene primer amplification, nucleated cell counts were estimated. The repertoire was sequenced with immunoSEQ multiplex PCR; TCRdb's copy has only in-frame clones and lacks some. V, J and clone size are those of that table, while D and trimming were read from the DNA. In the table there are approximately 200,000 clones, more than 80% of which are singletons.

The source is a woman aged 80 or older with COVID-19, enrolled during active disease. Sequencing was carried out using peripheral blood. The chain is built from TRBV5-6 and TRBJ2-7, with 7 bases that match TRBD1. The DNA of the CDR3 is TGTGCCAGCACCTCGACAGGGACCTACGAGCAGTACTTC. It encodes CASTSTGTYEQYF.